What follows is one T cell receptor (beta chain) and its context. Its antigen is unknown. Diagnostic decisions used clinical symptoms, serum thyroxine and TRAb, thyroid ultrasound and orbital computed tomography. This sample is part of a study of T cells in Graves' hyperthyroidism and ophthalmopathy. Study-wide points: Most thyroid clonotypes expanded above 0.001 appeared in blood too.

The germline V and J ends were trimmed by 6 bases and 0 bases, with 17 bases remaining between them. CDR1 is SNHLY, CDR2 FYNNEI, per germline. The length of the CDR3 is 16 residues. There were TCR beta CDR3 regions amplified from RNA transcripts. An initial round of RT-PCR targeting the TCR CDR3 relied on the HTBI primer set. MiXCR was run by TCRdb on the multiplex PCR reads, yielding one entry per CDR3 protein. The sample includes 550,000 to 700,000 distinct CDR3 sequences, about half of them seen just once. V gene TRBV2 combines with J gene TRBJ1-1; a weak D match, TRBD1 (5 bases). This receptor was obtained from an adult woman with Graves' disease, either hyperthyroidism or ophthalmopathy (not recorded which). Input material: peripheral blood or thyroid tissue (not recorded which). CDR3 coding DNA: TGTGCCAGCAGGGCCAGAGAAGGGGTCATGAACACTGAAGCTTTCTTT. Amino acids: CASRAREGVMNTEAFF. Based on the CDR3 plus reference TRBV2 and TRBJ1-1, the full variable domain is EPEVTQTPSHQVTQMGQEVILRCVPISNHLYFYWYRQILGQKVEFLVSFYNNEISEKSEIFDDQFSVERPDGSNFTLKIRSTKLEDSAMYFCASRAREGVMNTEAFFGQGTRLTVV.